The source of this TCR beta chain is a study of blood T cell repertoires in COVID-19. Study as a whole: Samples came from the United States, Italy and Spain, spanning acute and convalescent COVID-19. PBMCs, B-cell-depleted T cells, or T cells were the source of the cDNA or gDNA that made up the material.

Source study methods: For nucleated cells, counts were estimated from reference gene primer amplification. The protocol was immunoSEQ multiplex PCR, while the TCRdb copy is restricted to in-frame clones and leaves out a portion. V and J calls and clone size are those listed in that table; D and trimming were worked out from the DNA. The sample carries about 130,000 clones, nearly 70% recorded once. This clone was observed a few times. The CDR3 sequence is 17 residues long. V lost 4 bases to trimming and J lost 9 bases; unmatched junction nucleotides: 12. The germline gives CDR1 MGHRA, CDR2 YSYEKL. V is TRBV4-1 and J is TRBJ1-4, with 12 bases lining up with TRBD1. This clonotype originated in a woman in her sixties or seventies with acute or convalescent COVID-19. The sample consisted of peripheral blood. The CDR3 sequence is CASSLGTGGIVVKKLFF. CDR3 coding DNA: TGCGCCAGCAGCCTAGGGACAGGGGGCATAGTTGTTAAAAAACTGTTTTTT.